The T cell receptor (beta chain) described here comes from a study of neoadjuvant anti-PD-1 for oral cavity cancer. Regarding the study as a whole: Expansion of preexisting intratumoral clones was suggested to aid response.

The CDR3 runs 15 residues. Per the germline V gene, CDR1 is LNHDA and CDR2 is SQIVND (reference sequence). Trimming cost V 3 bases and J 0 bases, with 11 bases left between them. The repertoire was sequenced with immunoSEQ multiplex PCR; TCRdb's copy has only in-frame clones and lacks some. The profile shows 10,000 or so clones, 66% of them singletons. With respect to this clone: Its antigen remains unidentified.

Patients had HPV-negative, locally advanced oral cavity squamous cell carcinoma. The input for sequencing was tumor tissue, taken before nivolumab (anti-PD-1) treatment. The chain couples TRBV19 to TRBJ2-5; a weak D match, TRBD1 (6 bases). The sequence came from a person aged 40 to 85 with oral cavity squamous cell carcinoma. The CDR3 DNA is TGTGCCAGTAGTATCATGGCAGGGGACCAAGAGACCCAGTACTTC. Translated, it gives CASSIMAGDQETQYF.